Presented here are 10 T cell receptor beta chains from one specimen sequenced in a study of T-cell reconstitution after alpha-beta-depleted transplantation in children (dated by TCRdb to the mid-2010s). Library construction relied on PCR. This sample was sequenced with an Illumina HiSeq 2500. To normalize quantification of the TCRbeta repertoire, the TCR libraries were built with molecular barcoding that relied on unique molecular identifiers. The public reads were quality trimmed at Q25 with fastp and then assembled into clones with MiXCR by TCRdb, keeping productive beta chains. Records with the same CDR3 protein are collapsed into one entry carrying the most frequent genes and DNA. The sample records approximately 650,000 distinct CDR3 sequences, about 12% of which are singletons. In total, the top ten clones hold around 0.8% of the sample. According to the study, the label for this sample's treatment or condition signals: allogeneic hematopoietic cell transplantation with graft depleted of TCRalphabeta T cells and CD19 B cells.

The input for sequencing was PBMCs, taken before TCRalphabeta/CD19-depleted stem cell transplant. These receptors came from a girl aged 2 to 10 with congenital amegakaryocytic thrombocytopenia, due to receive a stem cell transplant.

The V and J genes are TRBV7-2 and TRBJ2-5; weak D call: TRBD2 (5 bases). The V gene lost 7 bases and the J gene lost 2 bases, with 11 bases spanning the gap. Germline values: CDR1 SGHTA, CDR2 FQGNSA. The CDR3 totals 13 residues. The CDR3: CASILPGQETQYF. The CDR3 coding sequence is TGTGCCAGCATCCTTCCGGGGCAAGAGACCCAGTACTTC.

In this sample, this clonotype turned up many times. The chain has TRBV10-3 and TRBJ2-2; TRBD2 matches at 11 bases. Germline CDR1 and CDR2: ENHRY and SYGVKD. Germline trimming cut 6 bases from V and 0 bases from J; bases unmatched to any gene: 9. The CDR3 spans 18 residues. CDR3 sequence: CAISYSGRGFANTGELFF. The CDR3 coding sequence is TGTGCCATCAGCTATAGCGGGAGGGGCTTCGCGAACACCGGGGAGCTGTTTTTT.

There are many counts of this clonotype. This chain uses TRBV5-1 with TRBJ1-2, with D possibly being TRBD1 (5 bases). Per germline, CDR1 SGHRS and CDR2 YFSETQ. V was trimmed by 2 bases and J by 0 bases, leaving 8 bases between them. The CDR3 spans 14 residues. CDR3 nucleotide sequence: TGCGCCAGCAGCTTTGACAGATCTAACTATGGCTACACCTTC. It yields the protein CASSFDRSNYGYTF.

Many counts were recorded for this clonotype. V is TRBV5-1 and J is TRBJ2-5; 9 nucleotides match TRBD1. J gave up 4 bases and V 4 bases, and 5 bases lay outside the gene matches. This CDR3 is built from 14 residues. Germline lookup yields CDR1 SGHRS and CDR2 YFSETQ. The CDR3 region is CASSVRDRVETQYF. CDR3 nucleotides: TGCGCCAGCAGCGTGAGGGACAGGGTAGAGACCCAGTACTTC. Full variable domain (outside the CDR3, taken from reference TRBV5-1 and TRBJ2-5): KAGVTQTPRYLIKTRGQQVTLSCSPISGHRSVSWYQQTPGQGLQFLFEYFSETQRNKGNFPGRFSGRQFSNSRSEMNVSTLELGDSALYLCASSVRDRVETQYFGPGTRLLVL.

J is TRBJ2-4 and V is TRBV12-3 or TRBV12-4, with D perhaps given as TRBD1 or TRBD2 (6 bases each). The CDR3 sequence is 13 residues long. Trimming pared 7 bases from V and 8 bases from J, leaving 15 bases between. CDR3 amino acids: CASTATEGDIQYF. The CDR3, as DNA: TGTGCCAGCACCGCGACGGAGGGGGACATTCAGTACTTC.

This chain joins TRBV4-1 and TRBJ2-7, with 12 positions matching TRBD2. Losses at the gene ends were 4 bases for V and 5 bases for J; bases not matched to a gene: 9. This CDR3 has 16 residues. Germline loops: CDR1 MGHRA, CDR2 YSYEKL. The CDR3 DNA follows: TGCGCCAGCAGCCTCCAGGCCGGACTAGCGGGAAACGAGCAGTACTTC. Translating it yields CASSLQAGLAGNEQYF.

This clonotype was counted only a few times. The J gene is TRBJ1-3, the V gene TRBV9; D is possibly TRBD1 (6 bases). Per the germline V gene, CDR1 is SGDLS and CDR2 is YYNGEE. Trimming shortened V by 0 bases and J by 0 bases, and 13 bases separated the two germline ends. The CDR3 runs 17 residues. CDR3 sequence reads: CASSVGAQGSSGNTIYF. The CDR3 coding sequence is TGTGCCAGCAGCGTAGGGGCCCAGGGGAGCTCTGGAAACACCATATATTTT.

This clonotype turned up a few times. The CDR3 DNA sequence: TGTGCCAGCAGTTACGGTCTAGCGGGCACTCCCTCCTACGAGCAGTACTTC. This sequence encodes CASSYGLAGTPSYEQYF. The chain links TRBV6-5 to TRBJ2-7; 8 bases are a match to TRBD2. Germline trimming cut 2 bases from V and 0 bases from J; bases unmatched to any gene: 9. Germline CDR1 MNHEY, CDR2 SVGAGI. This CDR3 region has 17 residues.

The chain recombines TRBV2 with TRBJ2-1; 8 nucleotides align to TRBD2. Germline V gene data show CDR1 as SNHLY and CDR2 as FYNNEI. Losses at the gene ends were 7 bases for V and 5 bases for J; bases not matched to a gene: 7. The CDR3 consists of 14 residues. The CDR3 DNA reads as TGTGCCAGCATTCCGGGACTAGGGAACAATGAGCAGTTCTTC. Amino acid sequence: CASIPGLGNNEQFF.

The J gene is TRBJ2-7, the V gene TRBV7-6; D might be TRBD2 (6 bases). The germline gives CDR1 SGHVS, CDR2 FNYEAQ. The CDR3 consists of 16 residues. V shed 1 base and J shed 3 bases, with 16 bases lying between them. CDR3 in DNA: TGTGCCAGCAGCTTAGGAGCCGGGGGTCGGAACTACGAGCAGTACTTC. Its protein is CASSLGAGGRNYEQYF. Supplemented by reference TRBV7-6 and TRBJ2-7, the full variable domain reads GAGVSQSPRYKVTKRGQDVALRCDPISGHVSLYWYRQALGQGPEFLTYFNYEAQQDKSGLPNDRFSAERPEGSISTLTIQRTEQRDSAMYRCASSLGAGGRNYEQYFGPGTRLTVT.